This T cell receptor (beta chain) derives from a study of spatial heterogeneity in lung cancer. Study outcomes and limitations: Resection blood, more than follow-up blood, showed ubiquitous expanded tumor TCRs.

This clonotype was found many times. Its antigen is unknown. The time point was: blood at routine non-recurrence follow-up after resection. Tumor, nontumor lung or frozen PBMC supplied whole RNA that was sequenced unsorted. The presence of a unique molecular identifier marked each TCR cDNA molecule. MiXCR was run by TCRdb on the 5' RACE reads, yielding one entry per CDR3 protein. The sample yields around 1,700 distinct CDR3 sequences, over 15% seen once. Germline V gene sequence: CDR1 SEHNR, CDR2 FQNEAQ (reference sequence). This CDR3 contains 15 residues. Trimming pared 2 bases from V and 2 bases from J, leaving 13 bases between.

The chain carries TRBV7-9 and TRBJ2-7; D possibly corresponds to TRBD2 (7 bases). This sequence originates from a male donor with early-stage non-small cell lung cancer. The starting material was PBMCs, obtained at follow-up. The CDR3 coding sequence is TGTGCCAGCAGCTTATACGCGGGGGCGGCCTACGAGCAGTACTTC. Translation gives CASSLYAGAAYEQYF. The entire variable domain, with the rest obtained from reference TRBV7-9 and TRBJ2-7, is as follows: DTGVSQNPRHKITKRGQNVTFRCDPISEHNRLYWYRQTLGQGPEFLTYFQNEAQLEKSRLLSDRFSAERPKGSFSTLEIQRTEQGDSAMYLCASSLYAGAAYEQYFGPGTRLTVT.